Below are 10 T cell receptor beta chains sequenced from a single sample in a study of response to subunit inactivated influenza vaccine (dated by TCRdb to 2017 to 2018). The method was RT-PCR. For sequencing, an Illumina HiSeq 2500 was employed. TCRdb took the public reads, trimmed them with fastp at Q25, ran MiXCR for clone calling and kept in-frame beta chains. Rows with a matching CDR3 protein are joined into one entry that keeps the most common DNA and genes. The sample table holds 650,000 to 700,000 distinct CDR3 sequences, of which 15% to 18% were seen once. The ten largest clones add up to approximately 10% of the sample. The specimen comprised PBMCs from blood, sampled 11 to 12 days after vaccination. These receptors were obtained from a man aged 45-65 years who received an inactivated influenza vaccine. Donor details come from another sample of the same person, matched by shared clones.

The chain joins TRBV14 to TRBJ2-1; D ambiguous. Germline CDR1 SGHDN, CDR2 FVKESK. The CDR3 contains 13 residues. The V end lost 2 bases, the J end lost 8 bases, and 10 bases lay between the germline ends. CDR3 sequence: CASSQSLGYEQFF. In DNA form, the CDR3 reads TGTGCCAGCAGCCAAAGTCTAGGGTATGAGCAGTTCTTC.

This chain uses TRBV6-1 with TRBJ2-5; 12 bases map to TRBD2. Germline assignment: CDR1 MNHNS and CDR2 SASEGT. The V and J ends lost 6 bases and 7 bases, in that order; junction bases with no gene match: 6. The CDR3 runs to 14 residues. CDR3 sequence (DNA): TGTGCCAGCAGCGCTAGCGGGAGGGCCGGGACCCAGTACTTC. Translating it yields CASSASGRAGTQYF.

There are a few counts of this clonotype. The rearrangement joins TRBV10-3 to TRBJ2-3, with 7 positions matching TRBD2. Germline V gives CDR1 ENHRY, CDR2 SYGVKD. The CDR3 extends over 15 amino acids. Trimming cost V 10 bases and J 7 bases; bases outside gene matches: 17. The CDR3 coding sequence is TGTGCCACCGGCCAACCGGGACTATTAGTTCATACGCAGTATTTT. Protein: CATGQPGLLVHTQYF.

The chain recombines TRBV20-1 with TRBJ1-2, with D perhaps TRBD1 (5 bases). V shed 1 base and J shed 8 bases, with 14 bases lying between them. Germline V gives CDR1 DFQATT, CDR2 SNEGSKA (reference sequence). This CDR3 has 13 residues. CDR3 coding DNA: TGCAGTGCTAGAGGGGGGAGAGGAGAGGGCTACACCTTC. Translation: CSARGGRGEGYTF.

This clonotype occurred a few times. The chain is built from TRBV9 and TRBJ2-5, with TRBD2 as a possible D gene (6 bases). With 0 bases removed from V and 4 bases from J, the gap between germline ends came to 13 bases. The V gene's germline CDR1 is SGDLS and CDR2 YYNGEE. The CDR3 length is 15 residues. The CDR3 sequence: CASSVAGGMRETQYF. CDR3 bases: TGTGCCAGCAGCGTAGCTGGGGGGATGAGAGAGACCCAGTACTTC.

This clonotype was seen repeatedly, ten times or more. The V and J genes are TRBV20-1 and TRBJ2-1, with D perhaps matching TRBD2 (5 bases). This CDR3 comprises 14 residues. CDR1 and CDR2 from the germline V gene are DFQATT and SNEGSKA (reference sequence). The V end was cut by 5 bases, the J end by 3 bases, with 14 bases between. In DNA, the CDR3 is TGCAGTGCTTTAGGGAGTTGGCTCTACAATGAGCAGTTCTTC. Amino acid sequence: CSALGSWLYNEQFF.

The chain joins TRBV19 to TRBJ2-5; 7 bases align to TRBD1. V gave up 7 bases and J gave up 4 bases; unmatched junction bases: 6. Germline CDR1 LNHDA, CDR2 SQIVND (reference sequence). This CDR3 contains 13 residues. The CDR3 loop reads CASTSSGGETQYF. CDR3 nucleotides: TGTGCCAGTACCTCCTCAGGGGGAGAGACCCAGTACTTC.

Only a few counts were recorded for this clonotype. V usage is TRBV20-1 and J usage is TRBJ2-7; D possibly corresponds to TRBD1 (6 bases). This CDR3 has 13 residues. V was clipped by 5 bases and J by 4 bases, with 15 bases between them. The germline CDR1 and CDR2 sequences are DFQATT and SNEGSKA (reference sequence). As DNA, the CDR3 is TGCAGTGCTCACGACAGGCCAAATTACGAGCAGTACTTC. It yields the protein CSAHDRPNYEQYF.

This sequence joins TRBV6-6 and TRBJ1-2; D gene ambiguous. Trimming pared 7 bases from V and 4 bases from J, leaving 7 bases between. The CDR3 covers 11 residues. Germline V CDR1 and CDR2: MNHNY, SVGAGI (reference sequence). In nucleotides, the CDR3 is TGTGCCAGCATCTCAGGCTATGGCTACACCTTC. It specifies CASISGYGYTF.

This sequence joins TRBV29-1 and TRBJ2-7, with 10 nucleotides matching TRBD1. Germline-derived CDR1 and CDR2 are SQVTM and ANQGSEA. V lost 0 bases, J lost 4 bases, and 12 bases stayed unmatched. There are 17 residues in the CDR3. The CDR3 bases are TGCAGCGTTGAAGATTGGGACAGGGGCGCGGGTGGGTACGAGCAGTACTTC. It is translated as CSVEDWDRGAGGYEQYF.